The 9 T cell receptor beta chains below were found in one sample sequenced in a study of T cells in Graves' hyperthyroidism and ophthalmopathy. Amplified regions were TCR beta CDR3 sequences from RNA transcripts. RT-PCR in the first round (using the HTBI primer set) targeted the TCR CDR3. Via MiXCR, TCRdb re-called the multiplex PCR reads, giving one row per CDR3 protein. The table includes more than 300,000 distinct CDR3 sequences, about 18% detected once. Source material: blood. The receptors come from a man in his late teens or twenties with Graves' ophthalmopathy.

V is TRBV10-3 and J is TRBJ1-6, with TRBD1 matching 8 bases. The CDR3 sequence is 15 residues long. The ends lost 6 bases at V and 7 bases at J; junction bases unmatched: 8. Per the germline V gene, CDR1 is ENHRY and CDR2 is SYGVKD. The CDR3 region is CAIRPWTGLNSPLHF. The CDR3 DNA follows: TGTGCCATCAGACCCTGGACAGGGCTAAATTCACCCCTCCACTTT.

This clonotype was seen only a few times. The rearrangement joins TRBV5-1 to TRBJ2-3, with D possibly being TRBD1 (7 bases). The CDR3 is 15 residues long. The ends were cut back, 3 bases at V and 5 bases at J, with 16 bases in the middle. Germline-derived CDR1 and CDR2 are SGHRS and YFSETQ. The CDR3 here is CASSSSGGGRDTQYF. Written as DNA, the CDR3 is TGCGCCAGCAGCTCCAGCGGAGGGGGCCGAGATACGCAGTATTTT.

The gene calls are TRBV11-2 and TRBJ1-5; 9 nucleotides match TRBD1. There are 15 residues in the CDR3. V shed 5 bases and J 7 bases; nucleotides not matched to a gene: 9. From germline, CDR1 is SGHAT and CDR2 FQNNGV. CDR3 region: CASSPGTGSHQPQHF. DNA for the CDR3: TGTGCCAGCAGCCCCGGGACAGGGAGTCACCAGCCCCAGCATTTT.

The V gene is TRBV5-1, the J gene TRBJ2-2, with D perhaps matching TRBD1 (5 bases). V was shortened by 0 bases and J by 7 bases, with 10 bases between the two germline ends. Germline loops: CDR1 SGHRS, CDR2 YFSETQ. The CDR3 runs to 14 residues. This CDR3 is CASSLGQKDGELFF. CDR3 sequence (DNA): TGCGCCAGCAGCTTGGGACAGAAGGACGGGGAGCTGTTTTTT.

This chain links TRBV27 with TRBJ2-7; TRBD2 matches 8 bases. The junction had 8 bases not matched to a gene; V was cut back by 2 bases and J by 2 bases. This CDR3 comprises 16 residues. From germline, CDR1 is MNHEY and CDR2 SMNVEV (reference sequence). CDR3 bases: TGTGCCAGCAGTTTAGGAGGAGGGCGGGGGGCCTACGAGCAGTACTTC. It yields the protein CASSLGGGRGAYEQYF.

In this sample, this clonotype turned up many times. This chain uses TRBV12-3 or TRBV12-4 with TRBJ1-1; D is unresolved. This CDR3 region has 11 residues. V was cut by 6 bases and J by 7 bases, with 9 bases left in between. CDR3 sequence: CASRELGEAFF. CDR3 nucleotide sequence: TGTGCCAGCAGAGAACTCGGTGAAGCTTTCTTT.

This clonotype was observed at least ten times. This chain connects TRBV11-2 to TRBJ1-1; 8 bases are a match to TRBD1. V shed 4 bases and J 3 bases; nucleotides not matched to a gene: 4. The CDR3 is made up of 14 amino acids. Germline values: CDR1 SGHAT, CDR2 FQNNGV. The CDR3 loop reads CASSWTGLDTEAFF. The DNA of the CDR3 is TGTGCCAGCAGCTGGACAGGGTTGGACACTGAAGCTTTCTTT.

This clonotype has ten or more counts. The chain joins TRBV12-5 to TRBJ1-1; D is unresolved. This CDR3 contains 16 residues. Germline V gives CDR1 LGHNT, CDR2 FRNRAP. The germline V and J ends were trimmed by 1 base and 3 bases, with 15 bases remaining between them. CDR3 loop: CASGLATETADTEAFF. The DNA of the CDR3 is TGTGCTAGTGGTTTGGCAACGGAGACGGCTGACACTGAAGCTTTCTTT.

This clonotype was recorded once. This may be a read error: a much more frequent sequence differs by one nucleotide. In nucleotides, the CDR3 is TGTGCCAGCAGCTTATTAGGGACCCTTATTCCATGGAAGCAGTTCTTC. This translates into CASSLLGTLIPWKQFF. The chain carries TRBV7-2 and TRBJ2-1; D might be TRBD1 or TRBD2, each matching 5 bases. The CDR3 covers 16 residues. The V end was cut by 2 bases, the J end by 11 bases, with 22 bases between. From germline, CDR1 is SGHTA and CDR2 FQGNSA.